Following are 31 T cell receptor beta chains from one sample sequenced in a study of STAT3 mutations in large granular lymphocyte leukemia (dated by TCRdb to about 2019). Library preparation was by the immunoSEQ multiplex PCR assay. This is the immuneACCESS table as TCRdb keeps it, with only in-frame sequences that have V and J called. A part of the clones is gone; compared with another copy, unresolved V genes explain less than half, and the rest is unexplained. The sample table contains approximately 2,000 clones; only one count was recorded for roughly 20% of them. The top ten clones comprise less than 75% of the sample. Here is what the overall study found, with its caveats: All T-LGLL patients had at least one immunodominant TCRbeta clonotype, and roughly half had multiple immunodominant subclonotypes.

Which antigens these TCRs recognize remains unknown. What was sequenced was peripheral blood mononuclear cells. The receptors derive from a man in his 60s with T-cell large granular lymphocyte leukemia. Some clones in this sample may be carry-over from other donors' samples. The age is the age at diagnosis.

This clone turned up a few times. The CDR3 nucleotides read TGTGCCAGCTCATCAGGGGGGGGCAATCAGCCCCAGCATTTT. Protein sequence: CASSSGGGNQPQHF. The rearrangement links TRBV18 to TRBJ1-5; 7 positions agree with TRBD1. Germline CDR1 KGHSH, CDR2 LQKENI. The CDR3 length is 14 residues. The trim removed 5 bases at V and 2 bases at J, leaving 3 bases unmatched.

This clone occurred a few times. The chain joins TRBV25-1 to TRBJ1-2, with D unclear. Germline V gene data show CDR1 as MGHDK and CDR2 as SYGVNS. This CDR3 region has 13 residues. The V end lost 5 bases, the J end lost 6 bases, and 13 bases lay between the germline ends. The CDR3 sequence is CASSPDGTNGYTF. The DNA for the CDR3 is TGTGCCAGCAGTCCGGACGGAACAAATGGCTACACCTTC.

This clone was picked up a small number of times. The chain links TRBV7-9 to TRBJ1-2; D gene ambiguous. Per germline, CDR1 SEHNR and CDR2 FQNEAQ (reference sequence). V was clipped by 1 base and J by 7 bases, with 4 bases between them. This CDR3 is built from 11 residues. The CDR3 nucleotides read TGTGCCAGCAGCTTAGGCCCTGGCTACACCTTC. Residues: CASSLGPGYTF.

This clone was seen a few times. V and J are TRBV23-1 and TRBJ2-7; 7 bases are a match to TRBD1. Being an ORF, TRBV23-1 has a function that is uncertain. CDR3 length equals 15 residues. Trimming removed 3 bases from V and 2 bases from J; junction bases left unmatched: 7. The CDR3 bases are TGCGCCAGCAGTCAGGGGACAGCAGTTACCTACGAGCAGTACGTC. This codes for CASSQGTAVTYEQYV.

V gene TRBV5-6 combines with J gene TRBJ2-1, with D unclear. This CDR3 has 16 residues. V was pared by 4 bases and J by 5 bases, with 19 bases between. Germline V CDR1 and CDR2: SGHDT, YYEEEE. In nucleotides, the CDR3 is TGTGCCAGCAGCCCCCCCCGCGTAGGTAGGGACAATGAGCAGTTCTTC. Its translation is CASSPPRVGRDNEQFF.

This clone appeared a few times. The CDR3: CATSRVGTGGFREKLFF. The CDR3 region has the DNA TGTGCCACCAGCAGAGTCGGAACAGGGGGGTTTAGGGAAAAACTGTTTTTT. V usage is TRBV15 and J usage is TRBJ1-4; 8 nucleotides line up with TRBD1. There are 17 residues in the CDR3. J gave up 8 bases and V 1 base, and 12 bases lay outside the gene matches. Germline V gene sequence: CDR1 LNHNV, CDR2 YYDKDF (reference sequence).

This clone was seen a handful of times. The chain has TRBV5-4 and TRBJ1-1; 11 bases are a match to TRBD1. The germline gives CDR1 SGHNT, CDR2 YYREEE (reference sequence). There are 17 residues in the CDR3. V lost 4 bases, J lost 0 bases, and 8 bases stayed unmatched. The CDR3 is CASSQGQGAGMNTEAFF. CDR3 sequence (DNA): TGTGCCAGCAGCCAAGGACAGGGGGCCGGAATGAACACTGAAGCTTTCTTT.

This clone was seen only a few times. The rearrangement links TRBV29-1 to TRBJ1-2; D is undetermined. The CDR3 sequence is 11 residues long. The germline V gene encodes CDR1 SQVTM and CDR2 ANQGSEA. V was clipped by 6 bases and J by 4 bases, with 9 bases between them. For the CDR3, the DNA is TGCAGCGTCCTGTCGCCCTATGGCTACACCTTC. Its protein product is CSVLSPYGYTF.

The V call is TRBV7-9, the J call TRBJ2-7, with D hard to call. Germline values: CDR1 SEHNR, CDR2 FQNEAQ (reference sequence). The CDR3 runs 13 residues. Trimming removed 5 bases at V and 3 bases at J, with 11 bases between. The CDR3 DNA sequence: TGTGCCAGCAGCCTGGATAGTGGCTACGAGCAGTACGTC. Encoded protein: CASSLDSGYEQYV.

This clone was recorded a few times. The chain carries TRBV30 and TRBJ1-1, with D perhaps TRBD1 (6 bases). The V end was cut by 5 bases, the J end by 1 base, with 11 bases between. This CDR3 spans 13 amino acids. Germline CDR1 reads GTSNPN; CDR2 reads SVGIG (reference sequence). The CDR3, as DNA: TGTGCCTGGGCGGACAGTACGAACACTGAAGCTTTCTTT. Amino acids: CAWADSTNTEAFF. The variable domain in full, with the rest retrieved from reference TRBV30 and TRBJ1-1, is SQTIHQWPATLVQPVGSPLSLECTVEGTSNPNLYWYRQAAGRGLQLLFYSVGIGQISSEVPQNLSASRPQDRQFILSSKKLLLSDSGFYLCAWADSTNTEAFFGQGTRLTVV.

This clone has just a few counts. The chain carries TRBV7-2 and TRBJ2-1; 10 bases agree with TRBD2. This CDR3 is 16 amino acids long. The trim removed 0 bases at V and 10 bases at J, leaving 9 bases unmatched. CDR1 is SGHTA, CDR2 FQGNSA, per germline. CDR3 residues: CASSLAALAGVGEQFF. The CDR3 DNA is TGTGCCAGCAGCTTAGCGGCTCTAGCGGGAGTGGGGGAGCAGTTCTTC.

The chain joins TRBV5-6 to TRBJ2-7; the match to TRBD2 covers 10 bases. Germline CDR1 is SGHDT and CDR2 is YYEEEE. This CDR3 spans 14 amino acids. Trimming cost V 2 bases and J 6 bases; bases outside gene matches: 5. The CDR3 coding sequence is TGTGCCAGCAGCTTAAGCGGGAGGGCCTTCGAGCAGTACGTC. This encodes CASSLSGRAFEQYV.

This chain connects TRBV7-2 to TRBJ1-2, with D possibly TRBD1 on 6 matching bases. This CDR3 contains 14 residues. Germline V lookup: CDR1 SGHTA, CDR2 FQGNSA. Trimming removed 4 bases from V and 8 bases from J, with 17 bases in between. In nucleotides, the CDR3 is TGTGCCAGCAGCTCCGCCTACAGGGTGCACGGCTACACCTTC. Translation gives CASSSAYRVHGYTF.

J is TRBJ2-7 and V is TRBV4-1; 8 bases fit TRBD2. CDR1 and CDR2 (germline): MGHRA, YSYEKL. This CDR3 region has 17 residues. Trimming cost V 3 bases and J 1 base; bases outside gene matches: 11. The CDR3 region has the DNA TGCGCCAGCAGCCACTCGGGTAGCGGGATGGGTTCCTACGAGCAGTACTTC. This encodes CASSHSGSGMGSYEQYF.

The chain is built from TRBV14 and TRBJ2-1; tentative D call: TRBD1 (5 bases). This CDR3 has 13 residues. With 1 base removed from V and 12 bases from J, the gap between germline ends came to 13 bases. Germline V gives CDR1 SGHDN, CDR2 FVKESK. This CDR3 is CASSQGQGFRQFF. The CDR3 DNA is TGTGCCAGCAGCCAAGGTCAGGGTTTTCGGCAGTTCTTC.

The table lists this clone with a few counts. Here the CDR3 reads CASRERGTGANVLTF. The CDR3 nucleotides read TGTGCCAGTAGAGAGAGGGGGACTGGGGCCAACGTCCTGACTTTC. This rearrangement joins TRBV19 to TRBJ2-6, with a weak D call TRBD1 (6 bases). V dropped 6 bases and J dropped 2 bases, with 11 bases sitting between them. This CDR3 has 15 amino acids. The germline V gene encodes CDR1 LNHDA and CDR2 SQIVND (reference sequence).

The V gene is TRBV5-6, the J gene TRBJ2-1; TRBD1 agrees at 8 bases. The germline gives CDR1 SGHDT, CDR2 YYEEEE. J gave up 14 bases and V 4 bases, and 5 bases lay outside the gene matches. There are 11 residues in the CDR3. The CDR3 region is CASSNGQGEFF. Written as DNA, the CDR3 is TGTGCCAGCAGCAATGGACAGGGCGAGTTCTTC. The complete variable domain, with remaining parts taken from reference TRBV5-6 and TRBJ2-1, reads DAGVTQSPTHLIKTRGQQVTLRCSPKSGHDTVSWYQQALGQGPQFIFQYYEEEERQRGNFPDRFSGHQFPNYSSELNVNALLLGDSALYLCASSNGQGEFFGPGTRLTVL.

V is TRBV27 and J is TRBJ1-5, with a weak D call TRBD1 (5 bases). V lost 2 bases to trimming and J lost 4 bases, with 9 bases between them. The CDR3 totals 14 residues. The germline CDR1 and CDR2 sequences are MNHEY and SMNVEV (reference sequence). CDR3 sequence reads: CASSLVRGNQPQHF. DNA for the CDR3: TGTGCCAGCAGTTTAGTGAGGGGAAATCAGCCCCAGCATTTT.

This clone was counted a few times. CDR3 DNA sequence: TGTGCCAGTAGTATCCTCGTGGGTAGCAATCAGCCCCAGCATTTT. Protein: CASSILVGSNQPQHF. This sequence joins TRBV19 and TRBJ1-5; D unclear. Per germline, CDR1 LNHDA and CDR2 SQIVND (reference sequence). With 3 bases removed from V and 0 bases from J, the gap between germline ends came to 9 bases. This CDR3 has 15 amino acids.

The V call is TRBV30, the J call TRBJ1-3; D not resolved. Trimming removed 2 bases at V and 5 bases at J, with 4 bases between. CDR1 is GTSNPN and CDR2 is SVGIG in the germline V gene (reference sequence). This CDR3 is built from 11 residues. This chain's CDR3 is CAWSRRNTIYF. DNA for the CDR3: TGTGCCTGGAGTCGGAGAAACACCATATATTTT.

The chain links TRBV30 to TRBJ1-2, with D unresolved. Germline V gene sequence: CDR1 GTSNPN, CDR2 SVGIG (reference sequence). The V gene lost 2 bases and the J gene lost 8 bases, with 21 bases spanning the gap. The CDR3 runs 15 residues. The CDR3 loop is CAWSPQHLDSTGYTF. CDR3 sequence (DNA): TGTGCCTGGAGTCCCCAGCACTTAGACTCTACAGGCTACACCTTC.

This clone was seen more than once but under ten times. The V and J genes are TRBV7-2 and TRBJ2-7, with unresolved D. Per germline, CDR1 SGHTA and CDR2 FQGNSA. CDR3 length: 14 residues. Deletions cut 1 base from V and 0 bases from J, with 7 bases between. CDR3 DNA: TGTGCCAGCAGCTTAGGGGAAGCCTCCTACGAGCAGTACTTC. Protein sequence: CASSLGEASYEQYF. Based on the CDR3 plus reference TRBV7-2 and TRBJ2-7, the full variable domain is GAGVSQSPSNKVTEKGKDVELRCDPISGHTALYWYRQSLGQGLEFLIYFQGNSAPDKSGLPSDRFSAERTGGSVSTLTIQRTQQEDSAVYLCASSLGEASYEQYFGPGTRLTVT.

The sample holds a few counts of this clone. The rearrangement uses TRBV29-1 and TRBJ1-2; D is perhaps TRBD1 (6 bases). Trimming took 7 bases from V and 7 from J, leaving 19 bases between them. CDR3 length: 13 amino acids. CDR1 and CDR2 from the germline V gene are SQVTM and ANQGSEA. The CDR3 DNA reads TGCAGCGCCAGACAGGAGGGGATGGCTGGCTACACCTTC. This codes for CSARQEGMAGYTF.

This clone has a single count. The rearrangement joins TRBV7-2 to TRBJ2-3, with 8 bases matching TRBD2. The V and J ends lost 5 bases and 2 bases, in that order; junction bases with no gene match: 6. CDR3 length: 15 residues. In germline, CDR1 is SGHTA, CDR2 FQGNSA. DNA for the CDR3: TGTGCCAGCAGCAAATTAGCGGGGCCCACAGATACGCAGTATTTT. Protein sequence: CASSKLAGPTDTQYF.

The chain is built from TRBV29-1 and TRBJ2-7; 7 bases agree with TRBD1. The CDR3 covers 13 residues. Germline CDR1 SQVTM, CDR2 ANQGSEA. V shed 6 bases and J 6 bases; nucleotides not matched to a gene: 11. CDR3 DNA: TGCAGCGTAACCCCAAGACAGGGCGGCGAGCAGTACTTC. It yields the protein CSVTPRQGGEQYF.

This clone was seen a few times. The rearrangement joins TRBV4-3 to TRBJ1-2; TRBD1 might be the D (5 bases). The CDR3 totals 15 residues. Germline assignment: CDR1 LGHNA and CDR2 YSLEER. The germline V and J ends were trimmed by 0 bases and 3 bases, with 11 bases remaining between them. The CDR3 sequence is CASSQEGAGHYGYTF. The CDR3 DNA is TGCGCCAGCAGCCAAGAAGGAGCAGGGCACTATGGCTACACCTTC.

Only a few counts were recorded for this clone. The chain recombines TRBV29-1 with TRBJ1-2, with 7 bases matching TRBD1. Trimming removed 3 bases from V and 7 bases from J; junction bases left unmatched: 8. The germline CDR1 and CDR2 sequences are SQVTM and ANQGSEA. This CDR3 is built from 13 residues. Here the CDR3 DNA reads TGCAGCGTTGAGAATCTCAGGGGGGTTGGCTACACCTTC. It is translated as CSVENLRGVGYTF.

This rearrangement joins TRBV18 to TRBJ2-6; the D is unclear. Germline CDR1 and CDR2: KGHSH and LQKENI. Deletions cut 3 bases from V and 1 base from J, with 10 bases between. The CDR3 has 16 residues. DNA for the CDR3: TGTGCCAGCTCACCCACCCCGGTGTCTGGGGCCAACGTCCTGACTTTC. Translating it yields CASSPTPVSGANVLTF.

The chain uses TRBV15 and TRBJ2-1, with TRBD2 matching over 10 bases. Germline CDR1 reads LNHNV; CDR2 reads YYDKDF (reference sequence). With V trimmed by 5 bases and J by 7 bases, 17 bases remained unmatched. CDR3 length: 18 amino acids. The CDR3 DNA reads TGTGCCACCAGCCCCCGAGGGAGCGGGAGGGCTTTCGGGAATGAGCAGTTCTTC. It is translated as CATSPRGSGRAFGNEQFF.

In its sample, this clone was seen a few times. V gene TRBV5-1 combines with J gene TRBJ2-5, with TRBD2 identical over 9 bases. The CDR3 length is 15 residues. Looked up from germline, CDR1 is SGHRS and CDR2 is YFSETQ. The trim removed 5 bases at V and 1 base at J, leaving 6 bases unmatched. DNA of the CDR3: TGCGCCAGCAGGGGTAGCGGGGGATCCCAAGAGACCCAGTACTTC. This sequence encodes CASRGSGGSQETQYF.

This clone was observed a handful of times. This CDR3 is CAWSVLNSGNTIYF. The CDR3 nucleotides are TGTGCCTGGAGTGTATTGAACTCTGGAAACACCATATATTTT. The chain joins TRBV30 to TRBJ1-3; D gene uncertain. V lost 0 bases and J 0 bases, leaving 6 bases between the germline ends. CDR1 and CDR2 from the germline V gene are GTSNPN and SVGIG (reference sequence). The CDR3 is 14 amino acids.